These 28 T cell receptor beta chains share one sample of origin, sequenced in a study of blood T cells in healthy people across ages. Alongside a J-beta primer mix, a sample-barcoded 5' primer served in a second PCR lasting about 7 to 11 cycles. TCRdb fed the 5' RACE reads into MiXCR, producing one record per CDR3 protein. Of about 1.5 million distinct CDR3 sequences in the sample, less than 45% were seen once. The sequencing input was blood. All receptors derive from a woman aged 18-29 years in good health.

A remark on this clonotype: The DNA is omitted, as the CDR3 cannot be located on it reliably, and the CDR3 follows TCRdb's listing. This chain joins TRBV28 and TRBJ2-5; the table names TRBD2, a call not compared with the DNA. The CDR3 totals 14 residues, both ends included. The germline gives CDR1 MDHEN, CDR2 SYDVKM. The CDR3 region is CTSVGVAGEETQYF.

A few counts support this clonotype. The J gene is TRBJ1-4, the V gene TRBV5-1; a possible D gene is TRBD1 (5 bases). Trimming removed 2 bases at V and 7 bases at J, with 12 bases between. This CDR3 contains 14 residues. Germline CDR1 reads SGHRS; CDR2 reads YFSETQ. CDR3 DNA: TGCGCCAGCAGCTTCGGCAGGGACGGTGAAAAACTGTTTTTT. Its protein product is CASSFGRDGEKLFF.

J is TRBJ2-2 and V is TRBV7-9; D remains unclear. Trimming pared 9 bases from V and 5 bases from J, leaving 13 bases between. From germline, CDR1 is SEHNR and CDR2 FQNEAQ (reference sequence). CDR3 size: 13 residues. The CDR3 loop reads CASSEYETGELFF. CDR3 DNA: TGTGCCAGTTCGGAGTACGAAACCGGGGAGCTGTTTTTT. Looking up the rest from reference TRBV7-9 and TRBJ2-2 gives the full variable domain: DTGVSQNPRHKITKRGQNVTFRCDPISEHNRLYWYRQTLGQGPEFLTYFQNEAQLEKSRLLSDRFSAERPKGSFSTLEIQRTEQGDSAMYLCASSEYETGELFFGEGSRLTVL.

The table lists this clonotype with a few counts. J is TRBJ2-2 and V is TRBV20-1; 11 bases are a match to TRBD2. CDR1 is DFQATT and CDR2 is SNEGSKA in the germline V gene (reference sequence). The CDR3 contains 16 residues. With 3 bases clipped from V and 2 bases from J, the junction kept 5 bases outside the gene matches. CDR3 sequence reads: CSARPGTSGNTGELFF. The DNA of the CDR3 is TGCAGTGCTAGGCCGGGGACTAGCGGAAACACCGGGGAGCTGTTTTTT.

Regarding this clonotype: At one boundary the junction diverges from the germline segment, which might be a read error. CDR3 nucleotide sequence: TGTGCCGTCAGTGAGTCGAGGGACAGGGCCTACGAGCAGTACTTC. Translation: CAVSESRDRAYEQYF. J is TRBJ2-5 and V is TRBV10-3, with 9 bases that match TRBD1. The DNA end favors TRBJ2-7, so the J call may be wrong. The germline V gene encodes CDR1 ENHRY and CDR2 SYGVKD. This CDR3 comprises 15 residues.

This chain uses TRBV29-1 with TRBJ2-5; tentative D call: TRBD2 (5 bases). Trimming cost V 5 bases and J 5 bases, with 15 bases left between them. In germline, CDR1 is SQVTM, CDR2 ANQGSEA. The CDR3 has 13 amino acids. The CDR3 loop is CSVPAGRVETQYF. In DNA, the CDR3 is TGCAGCGTTCCCGCGGGCCGGGTGGAGACCCAGTACTTC.

The rearrangement joins TRBV2 to TRBJ2-5; D is possibly TRBD1 or TRBD2 (5 bases each). Germline CDR1 reads SNHLY; CDR2 reads FYNNEI. The CDR3 is 14 residues long. Trimming removed 2 bases from V and 5 bases from J, with 12 bases in between. CDR3 region: CASSEITWGETQYF. CDR3 nucleotides: TGTGCCAGCAGTGAAATCACCTGGGGGGAGACCCAGTACTTC.

The rearrangement joins TRBV7-3 to TRBJ2-3, with a tentative D call TRBD2 (6 bases). The germline V gene encodes CDR1 SGHTA and CDR2 FQGTGA. CDR3 length: 16 amino acids. Trimming removed 1 base at V and 2 bases at J, with 13 bases between. The CDR3 loop is CASSLISGTDTDTQYF. CDR3 sequence (DNA): TGTGCCAGCAGCTTAATTTCGGGGACTGACACAGATACGCAGTATTTT.

The chain couples TRBV11-3 to TRBJ2-2; a weak D match, TRBD1 (5 bases). There are 13 residues in the CDR3. Deletions cut 6 bases from V and 6 bases from J, with 11 bases between. Per germline, CDR1 SGHNT and CDR2 YENEEA. As DNA, the CDR3 is TGTGCCAGCAGTAAAGGGGTTGCCGGGGAGCTGTTTTTT. Residues: CASSKGVAGELFF. The full variable domain, completed using reference TRBV11-3 and TRBJ2-2, is EAGVVQSPRYKIIEKKQPVAFWCNPISGHNTLYWYLQNLGQGPELLIRYENEEAVDDSQLPKDRFSAERLKGVDSTLKIQPAELGDSAVYLCASSKGVAGELFFGEGSRLTVL.

The CDR3 coding sequence is TGCAGTGCCGTCGGAGGGCCTAAAAGAAGGGAGACCCAGTACTTC. This gives the protein CSAVGGPKRRETQYF. The chain recombines TRBV20-1 with TRBJ2-5; tentative D call: TRBD2 (6 bases). CDR3 length: 15 residues. Germline CDR1 is DFQATT and CDR2 is SNEGSKA (reference sequence). V dropped 6 bases and J dropped 5 bases, with 22 bases sitting between them.

This clonotype was recorded a few times. The V gene is TRBV3-1, the J gene TRBJ2-5, with a weak D call TRBD2 (6 bases). The germline V gene has CDR1 LGHDT and CDR2 YNNKEL (reference sequence). The ends were cut back, 8 bases at V and 2 bases at J, with 18 bases in the middle. The CDR3 is made up of 15 amino acids. The CDR3 DNA follows: TGTGCCAGCGTTCCCGGTCTAGCGCGTCAAGAGACCCAGTACTTC. It specifies CASVPGLARQETQYF.

This clonotype was detected a few times. The V gene is TRBV4-1, the J gene TRBJ2-7; TRBD1 matches 9 bases. The better agreement between TRBJ2-5 and the DNA end casts doubt on the J call. The V gene's germline CDR1 is MGHRA and CDR2 YSYEKL. The CDR3 length is 14 residues. The CDR3 DNA is TGCGCCAGCAGCTCGACAGGGGGGCGCTTGACCCAGTACTTC. Residues: CASSSTGGRLTQYF.

This clonotype was counted a few times. The chain uses TRBV5-1 and TRBJ1-4; D call uncertain. Germline CDR1 SGHRS, CDR2 YFSETQ. The CDR3 has 14 residues. V was shortened by 3 bases and J by 7 bases, with 13 bases between the two germline ends. Written as DNA, the CDR3 is TGCGCCAGCAGCTCTACCGGGAGGGCTGAAAAACTGTTTTTT. Translating gives CASSSTGRAEKLFF.

The chain combines TRBV30 with TRBJ2-5, with D possibly being TRBD1 (5 bases). The V end lost 8 bases, the J end lost 5 bases, and 12 bases lay between the germline ends. The germline CDR1 and CDR2 sequences are GTSNPN and SVGIG (reference sequence). This CDR3 has 11 residues. CDR3 sequence: CAKGSLETQYF. The CDR3 bases are TGTGCCAAGGGGTCCTTGGAGACCCAGTACTTC.

V gene TRBV7-2 combines with J gene TRBJ2-1, with a possible D match to TRBD2 (6 bases). Germline V gives CDR1 SGHTA, CDR2 FQGNSA. Trimming left V 0 bases short and J 8 bases short, with 11 bases between. The CDR3 spans 14 residues. This CDR3 is CASSLALTGDEQFF. CDR3 nucleotides: TGTGCCAGCAGCTTAGCGCTAACGGGGGATGAGCAGTTCTTC.

This CDR3 reads CSASVRESSYNEQFF. CDR3 nucleotides: TGCAGTGCTAGTGTGCGGGAGAGCTCCTACAATGAGCAGTTCTTC. The chain joins TRBV20-1 to TRBJ2-1; 7 nucleotides match TRBD2. Germline CDR1 is DFQATT and CDR2 is SNEGSKA (reference sequence). Trimming cost V 3 bases and J 0 bases; bases outside gene matches: 5. The CDR3 has 15 amino acids.

The chain uses TRBV20-1 and TRBJ2-2; no clear D gene. The CDR3 sequence is 16 residues long. Deletions cut 0 bases from V and 3 bases from J, with 14 bases between. Germline CDR1 and CDR2: DFQATT and SNEGSKA (reference sequence). The CDR3 protein is CSARDLRLPYTGELFF. As DNA, the CDR3 is TGCAGTGCTAGAGATCTTAGGCTTCCCTACACCGGGGAGCTGTTTTTT.

V gene TRBV6-6 combines with J gene TRBJ1-2, with a weak D call TRBD1 (5 bases). The CDR3 loop spans 15 amino acids. Germline V gene sequence: CDR1 MNHNY, CDR2 SVGAGI (reference sequence). V was trimmed by 3 bases and J by 4 bases, leaving 15 bases between them. CDR3 nucleotide sequence: TGTGCCAGCAGTTATCTTTCAGGGAGCAGCTATGGCTACACCTTC. Amino acid sequence: CASSYLSGSSYGYTF.

The rearrangement joins TRBV6-6 to TRBJ2-4; possibly TRBD2 for D (5 bases). Germline CDR1 and CDR2: MNHNY and SVGAGI (reference sequence). V was shortened by 6 bases and J by 7 bases, with 16 bases between the two germline ends. The CDR3 totals 14 residues. DNA of the CDR3: TGTGCCAGCAGCCCCCTGATAGCGAGGAACATTCAGTACTTC. It codes for CASSPLIARNIQYF.

V is TRBV12-5 and J is TRBJ2-1, with 7 bases matching TRBD1. Germline lookup yields CDR1 LGHNT and CDR2 FRNRAP. Losses at the gene ends were 5 bases for V and 5 bases for J; bases not matched to a gene: 6. This CDR3 is built from 14 residues. The chain's CDR3 is CASGLWDSNNEQFF. In nucleotides, the CDR3 is TGTGCTAGTGGTCTATGGGACAGCAACAATGAGCAGTTCTTC.

There are a few counts of this clonotype. The genes are TRBV29-1 and TRBJ1-1; the match to TRBD1 covers 10 bases. Germline V gene lookup returns CDR1 SQVTM and CDR2 ANQGSEA. This CDR3 has 13 amino acids. J was trimmed by 6 bases and V by 7 bases; bases with no gene match: 8. The CDR3 DNA sequence: TGCAGCGGGCGACAGGGGGCCAAGGCTGAAGCTTTCTTT. Protein sequence: CSGRQGAKAEAFF.

Remarks on this clonotype: A much larger clonotype is one base distant, so this may be a read error. The chain couples TRBV20-1 to TRBJ1-2; D possibly corresponds to TRBD1 (5 bases). The CDR3 spans 13 residues. Trimming took off 5 bases at V and 2 bases at J, with 12 bases between the two ends. From germline, CDR1 is DFQATT and CDR2 SNEGSKA (reference sequence). The CDR3 nucleotides read TGCAGTGCTCCCAGGCGGGGGAACTATGGCTACACCTTC. This sequence encodes CSAPRRGNYGYTF.

CDR3 nucleotide sequence: TGTGCCAGCAGCCCGGGACAGGTCAATGGCTACACCTTC. Protein: CASSPGQVNGYTF. The chain is built from TRBV11-2 and TRBJ1-2; 8 nucleotides match TRBD1. The CDR3 sequence is 13 residues long. Germline V gene sequence: CDR1 SGHAT, CDR2 FQNNGV. After removal of 5 bases from V and 6 bases from J, the junction contained 5 bases not matched to a gene.

Only a few counts were recorded for this clonotype. The chain joins TRBV7-2 to TRBJ1-1, with D possibly TRBD1 on 6 matching bases. The CDR3 extends over 15 amino acids. Per germline, CDR1 SGHTA and CDR2 FQGNSA. V shed 4 bases and J shed 1 base, with 13 bases lying between them. CDR3 residues: CASSYRGRPNTEAFF. In DNA form, the CDR3 reads TGTGCCAGCAGCTACCGGGGGCGACCGAACACTGAAGCTTTCTTT.

The gene calls are TRBV21-1 and TRBJ2-4; the table assigns TRBD1, which was not confirmed against the DNA. The assigned J gene may be wrong: the sequence end matches TRBJ2-7 better. TRBV21-1 is designated a pseudogene. The CDR3 consists of 16 residues. The CDR3 nucleotides are TGTGCCAGCAGCAAATGGTCCAGGGACCTTGGCTACGAGCAGTACTTC. Protein product: CASSKWSRDLGYEQYF.

This chain uses TRBV20-1 with TRBJ1-1; D perhaps matches TRBD1 (6 bases). CDR3 length equals 13 residues. Germline-derived CDR1 and CDR2 are DFQATT and SNEGSKA (reference sequence). Trimming cost V 6 bases and J 5 bases, with 16 bases left between them. CDR3 protein: CSAALQGSTEAFF. For the CDR3, the DNA is TGCAGTGCAGCCTTACAGGGAAGTACTGAAGCTTTCTTT.

The chain recombines TRBV6-2 or TRBV6-3 with TRBJ2-7, with a tentative D call TRBD1 (6 bases). Trimming pared 3 bases from V and 3 bases from J, leaving 9 bases between. Germline CDR1 is MNHEY and CDR2 is SVGEGT. CDR3 length equals 13 residues. Here the CDR3 reads CASSYGQFYEQYF. Written as DNA, the CDR3 is TGTGCCAGCAGTTATGGACAGTTCTACGAGCAGTACTTC.

The rearrangement uses TRBV27 and TRBJ2-7; tentatively, D is TRBD1 (6 bases). The germline CDR1 and CDR2 sequences are MNHEY and SMNVEV (reference sequence). Trimming removed 3 bases at V and 0 bases at J, with 18 bases between. This CDR3 is 17 amino acids long. The CDR3 region is CASSFYYLGQPSYEQYF. The DNA of the CDR3 is TGTGCCAGCAGTTTTTACTATCTTGGACAGCCCTCCTACGAGCAGTACTTC.